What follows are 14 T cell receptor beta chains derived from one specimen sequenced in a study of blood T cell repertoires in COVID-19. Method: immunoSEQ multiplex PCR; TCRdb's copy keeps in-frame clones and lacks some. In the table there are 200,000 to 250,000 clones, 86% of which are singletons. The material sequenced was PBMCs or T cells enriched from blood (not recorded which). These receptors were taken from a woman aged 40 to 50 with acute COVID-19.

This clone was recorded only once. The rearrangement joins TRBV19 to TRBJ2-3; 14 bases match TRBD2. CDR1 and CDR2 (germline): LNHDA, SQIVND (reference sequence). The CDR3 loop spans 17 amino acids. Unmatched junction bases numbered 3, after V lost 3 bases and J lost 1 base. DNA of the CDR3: TGTGCCAGTAGTATTGGGACTAGCGGGGGAGGCACAGATACGCAGTATTTT. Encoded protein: CASSIGTSGGGTDTQYF.

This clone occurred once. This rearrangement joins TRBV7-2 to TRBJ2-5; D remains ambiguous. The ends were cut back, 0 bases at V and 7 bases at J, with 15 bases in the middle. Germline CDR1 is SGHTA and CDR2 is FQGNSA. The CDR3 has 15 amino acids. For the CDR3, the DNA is TGTGCCAGCAGCTTAGCGCTAGGTAGCCTCGGGACCCAGTACTTC. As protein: CASSLALGSLGTQYF.

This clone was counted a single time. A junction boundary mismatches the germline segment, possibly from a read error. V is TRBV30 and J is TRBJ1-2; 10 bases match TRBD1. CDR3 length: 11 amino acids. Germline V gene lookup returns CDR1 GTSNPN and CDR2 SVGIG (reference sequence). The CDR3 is CARVTGTGASF. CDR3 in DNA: TGTGCCCGCGTAACCGGGACAGGGGCATCCTTC.

The DNA for the CDR3 is TGTGCCAGCAGCTATTCATCCTGGGGCATGAACACTGAAGCTTTCTTT. It encodes CASSYSSWGMNTEAFF. The chain joins TRBV7-8 to TRBJ1-1; possibly TRBD1 for D (5 bases). This CDR3 spans 16 amino acids. V was pared by 4 bases and J by 0 bases, with 15 bases between. CDR1 SGHVS and CDR2 FQNEAQ come from the germline V gene.

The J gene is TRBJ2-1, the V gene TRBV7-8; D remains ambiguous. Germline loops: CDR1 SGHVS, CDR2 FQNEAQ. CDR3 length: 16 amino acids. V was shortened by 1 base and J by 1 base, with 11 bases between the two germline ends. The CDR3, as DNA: TGTGCCAGCAGCTTAGGTAGCCTTCTATCCTACAATGAGCAGTTCTTC. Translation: CASSLGSLLSYNEQFF. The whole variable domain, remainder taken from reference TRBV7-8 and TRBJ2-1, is GAGVSQSPRYKVAKRGQDVALRCDPISGHVSLFWYQQALGQGPEFLTYFQNEAQLDKSGLPSDRFFAERPEGSVSTLKIQRTQQEDSAVYLCASSLGSLLSYNEQFFGPGTRLTVL.

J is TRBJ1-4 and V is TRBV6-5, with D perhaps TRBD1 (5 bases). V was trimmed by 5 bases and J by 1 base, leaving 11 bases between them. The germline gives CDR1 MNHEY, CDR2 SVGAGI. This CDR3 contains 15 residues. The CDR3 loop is CASSRTSITNEKLFF. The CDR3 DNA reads TGTGCCAGCAGTCGGACATCCATAACTAATGAAAAACTGTTTTTT.

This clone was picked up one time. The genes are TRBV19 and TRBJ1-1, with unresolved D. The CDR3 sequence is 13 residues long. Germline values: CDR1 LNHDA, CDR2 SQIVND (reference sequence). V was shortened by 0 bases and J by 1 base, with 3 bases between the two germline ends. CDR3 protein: CASSIDGNTEAFF. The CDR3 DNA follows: TGTGCCAGTAGTATAGACGGGAACACTGAAGCTTTCTTT. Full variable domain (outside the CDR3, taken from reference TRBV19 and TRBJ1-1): DGGITQSPKYLFRKEGQNVTLSCEQNLNHDAMYWYRQDPGQGLRLIYYSQIVNDFQKGDIAEGYSVSREKKESFPLTVTSAQKNPTAFYLCASSIDGNTEAFFGQGTRLTVV.

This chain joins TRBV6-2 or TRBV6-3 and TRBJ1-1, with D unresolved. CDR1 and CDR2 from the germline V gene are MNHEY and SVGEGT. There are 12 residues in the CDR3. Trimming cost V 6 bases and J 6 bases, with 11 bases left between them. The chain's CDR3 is CASSLGAPEAFF. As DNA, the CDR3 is TGTGCCAGCAGCCTGGGAGCCCCTGAAGCTTTCTTT.

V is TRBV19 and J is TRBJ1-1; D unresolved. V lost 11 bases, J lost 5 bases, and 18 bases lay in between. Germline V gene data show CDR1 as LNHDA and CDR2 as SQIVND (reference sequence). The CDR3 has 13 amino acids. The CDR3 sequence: CAGDGFGRTEAFF. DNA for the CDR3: TGTGCCGGTGACGGGTTCGGGAGAACTGAAGCTTTCTTT.

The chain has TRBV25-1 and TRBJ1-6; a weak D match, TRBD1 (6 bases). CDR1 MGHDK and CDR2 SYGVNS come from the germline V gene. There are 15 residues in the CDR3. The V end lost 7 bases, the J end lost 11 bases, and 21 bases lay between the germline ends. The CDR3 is CASMEMAGVIPPLHF. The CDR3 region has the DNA TGTGCCAGCATGGAGATGGCAGGGGTTATTCCACCCCTCCACTTT.

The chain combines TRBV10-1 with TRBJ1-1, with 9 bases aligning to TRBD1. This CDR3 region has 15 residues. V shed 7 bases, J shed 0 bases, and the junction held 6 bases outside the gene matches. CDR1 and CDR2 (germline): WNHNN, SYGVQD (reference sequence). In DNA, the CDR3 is TGCGCCAGCACCACCGGGACAGGGATGAACACTGAAGCTTTCTTT. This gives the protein CASTTGTGMNTEAFF.

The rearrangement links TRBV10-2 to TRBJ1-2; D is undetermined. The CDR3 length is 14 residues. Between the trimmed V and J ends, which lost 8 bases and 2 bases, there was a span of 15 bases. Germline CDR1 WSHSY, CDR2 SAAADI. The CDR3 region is CASGSGGSNYGYTF. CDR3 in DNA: TGCGCCAGCGGATCCGGCGGAAGCAACTATGGCTACACCTTC.

The CDR3 DNA is TGCAGCGTTGAAACCGGGACAGGGGGCAATCAGCCCCAGCATTTT. This encodes CSVETGTGGNQPQHF. The rearrangement joins TRBV29-1 to TRBJ1-5, with 10 bases fitting TRBD1. Germline-derived CDR1 and CDR2 are SQVTM and ANQGSEA. V lost 2 bases and J lost 2; bases outside the gene matches: 3. CDR3 length: 15 amino acids.

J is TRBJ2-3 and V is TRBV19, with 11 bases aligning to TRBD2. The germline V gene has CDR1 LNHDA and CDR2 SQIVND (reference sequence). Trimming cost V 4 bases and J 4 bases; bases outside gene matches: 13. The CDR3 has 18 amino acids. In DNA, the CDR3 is TGTGCCAGTAGTACCCGGCCTTCTAGCGGGGGGACGGCAGATACGCAGTATTTT. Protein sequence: CASSTRPSSGGTADTQYF.